These 22 T cell receptor beta chains originate from one sample sequenced in a study of T cells in Graves' hyperthyroidism and ophthalmopathy. It was RNA transcripts that yielded the amplified TCR beta CDR3 regions. Researchers ran a first-round RT-PCR on the TCR CDR3 using the HTBI primer set. TCRdb re-called the multiplex PCR reads with MiXCR, one entry per CDR3 protein. The profile shows fewer than 500,000 distinct CDR3 sequences, roughly 13% of them singletons. Sequencing used blood. The source of these receptors is a man under 40 with Graves' hyperthyroidism that later progressed to Graves' ophthalmopathy.

At least ten counts were recorded for this clonotype. The rearrangement joins TRBV27 to TRBJ1-6; D is possibly TRBD1 (5 bases). The germline gives CDR1 MNHEY, CDR2 SMNVEV (reference sequence). The CDR3 extends over 13 amino acids. Between the trimmed V and J ends, which lost 2 bases and 10 bases, there was a span of 9 bases. The CDR3 loop reads CASSLNRGSPLHF. The CDR3 DNA is TGTGCCAGCAGTTTAAATAGGGGCTCACCCCTCCACTTT.

This rearrangement joins TRBV12-3 or TRBV12-4 to TRBJ2-5; no reliable D call. The length of the CDR3 is 13 residues. The germline V and J ends were trimmed by 1 base and 5 bases, with 8 bases remaining between them. CDR3 in DNA: TGTGCCAGCAGTTTAGAGAGTCGGGAGACCCAGTACTTC. This encodes CASSLESRETQYF.

There are many counts of this clonotype. The chain has TRBV7-2 and TRBJ1-1; D call uncertain. Germline assignment: CDR1 SGHTA and CDR2 FQGNSA. V lost 1 base and J 5 bases, leaving 8 bases between the germline ends. The CDR3 extends over 13 amino acids. As DNA, the CDR3 is TGTGCCAGCAGCTTAGATTACGGAACTGAAGCTTTCTTT. Protein sequence: CASSLDYGTEAFF.

CDR3 DNA: TGTGCCAGCAGCTTAACACGGGGGCCCTACGAGCAGTACTTC. Translation gives CASSLTRGPYEQYF. The chain joins TRBV11-2 to TRBJ2-7; D possibly matches TRBD1 or TRBD2 (6 bases each). The germline CDR1 and CDR2 sequences are SGHAT and FQNNGV. V was cut by 2 bases and J by 2 bases, with 10 bases left in between. The CDR3 contains 14 residues.

With regard to this clonotype: A much more abundant neighbour one base away suggests this may be a read error. The rearrangement uses TRBV11-3 and TRBJ2-5; D is undetermined. CDR3 length equals 15 residues. The germline CDR1 and CDR2 sequences are SGHNT and YENEEA. Trimming stripped 6 bases from V and 8 bases from J, with 22 bases between. The CDR3 nucleotides read TGTGCCAGCAGTAGGAATAGAGACGTTTTAGATACCCAGTACTTC. Translation: CASSRNRDVLDTQYF. Variable domain in full (rest from reference TRBV11-3 and TRBJ2-5): EAGVVQSPRYKIIEKKQPVAFWCNPISGHNTLYWYLQNLGQGPELLIRYENEEAVDDSQLPKDRFSAERLKGVDSTLKIQPAELGDSAVYLCASSRNRDVLDTQYFGPGTRLLVL.

The chain carries TRBV5-1 and TRBJ2-7, with D possibly being TRBD2 (6 bases). Per germline, CDR1 SGHRS and CDR2 YFSETQ. V was pared by 7 bases and J by 9 bases, with 17 bases between. CDR3 size: 12 residues. CDR3: CASGGTTEGQYF. The CDR3, as DNA: TGCGCCAGCGGGGGGACGACGGAAGGGCAGTACTTC. Combining the CDR3 with reference TRBV5-1 and TRBJ2-7 gives the whole variable domain KAGVTQTPRYLIKTRGQQVTLSCSPISGHRSVSWYQQTPGQGLQFLFEYFSETQRNKGNFPGRFSGRQFSNSRSEMNVSTLELGDSALYLCASGGTTEGQYFGPGTRLTVT.

This clonotype was picked up many times. The chain uses TRBV27 and TRBJ2-6; D might be TRBD2 (5 bases). The CDR3 loop spans 16 amino acids. Trimming removed 6 bases from V and 0 bases from J, with 12 bases in between. CDR1 is MNHEY and CDR2 is SMNVEV in the germline V gene (reference sequence). The CDR3 region has the DNA TGTGCCAGCAGCCCCCGGGGTCACTCTGGGGCCAACGTCCTGACTTTC. This codes for CASSPRGHSGANVLTF.

The rearrangement uses TRBV24-1 and TRBJ2-1, with 7 nucleotides matching TRBD1. V dropped 2 bases and J dropped 4; count of bases not matched to a gene: 7. CDR3 length equals 16 residues. CDR1 and CDR2 from the germline V gene are KGHDR and SFDVKD. CDR3 DNA sequence: TGTGCCACCAGTGATTCCGGGACAGCCTCATACAATGAGCAGTTCTTC. This codes for CATSDSGTASYNEQFF.

This clonotype was observed many times. This chain uses TRBV10-3 with TRBJ2-5, with D unresolved. This CDR3 has 14 amino acids. V was trimmed by 0 bases and J by 4 bases, leaving 9 bases between them. The germline V gene encodes CDR1 ENHRY and CDR2 SYGVKD. The CDR3 protein is CAISESGTSETQYF. In DNA form, the CDR3 reads TGTGCCATCAGTGAGTCTGGCACCTCAGAGACCCAGTACTTC.

This clonotype has a single count. The rearrangement uses TRBV7-2 and TRBJ1-6; TRBD1 aligns across 8 bases. The CDR3 runs 17 residues. Germline CDR1 is SGHTA and CDR2 is FQGNSA. Trimming took 6 bases from V and 14 from J; bases not matched to a gene: 21. The CDR3 loop reads CASSYSMSGRGPGALHF. The CDR3 DNA reads as TGTGCCAGCAGTTACTCGATGTCAGGCAGGGGGCCCGGGGCCCTCCACTTT. The entire variable domain, with the rest obtained from reference TRBV7-2 and TRBJ1-6, is as follows: GAGVSQSPSNKVTEKGKDVELRCDPISGHTALYWYRQSLGQGLEFLIYFQGNSAPDKSGLPSDRFSAERTGGSVSTLTIQRTQQEDSAVYLCASSYSMSGRGPGALHFGNGTRLTVT.

This clonotype was counted a few times. This chain joins TRBV9 and TRBJ1-1, with TRBD1 matching 7 bases. Germline V gene sequence: CDR1 SGDLS, CDR2 YYNGEE. V lost 0 bases, J lost 5 bases, and 10 bases stayed unmatched. CDR3 length equals 16 residues. The CDR3 loop reads CASSVEGAWGGTEAFF. CDR3 DNA: TGTGCCAGCAGCGTAGAGGGGGCGTGGGGAGGGACTGAAGCTTTCTTT.

This sequence joins TRBV7-9 and TRBJ1-2; tentative D call: TRBD1 (6 bases). Trimming cost V 6 bases and J 6 bases, with 11 bases left between them. This CDR3 is built from 12 residues. Looked up from germline, CDR1 is SEHNR and CDR2 is FQNEAQ (reference sequence). The CDR3 is CASRTAGDGYTF. CDR3 nucleotides: TGTGCCAGCAGAACCGCAGGGGATGGCTACACCTTC.

This clonotype was found many times. The rearrangement uses TRBV20-1 and TRBJ2-3, with no clear D. Germline CDR1 is DFQATT and CDR2 is SNEGSKA (reference sequence). This CDR3 is built from 15 residues. The germline V and J ends were trimmed by 0 bases and 1 base, with 11 bases remaining between them. This CDR3 is CSARDRRAGTDTQYF. The CDR3 DNA reads TGCAGTGCTAGAGATCGTCGAGCAGGCACAGATACGCAGTATTTT.

The chain combines TRBV19 with TRBJ1-4; tentatively, D is TRBD1 (6 bases). Germline V gene lookup returns CDR1 LNHDA and CDR2 SQIVND (reference sequence). CDR3 length: 14 residues. V was trimmed by 7 bases and J by 8 bases, leaving 17 bases between them. CDR3 in amino acids: CASIASGAGEKLFF. As DNA, the CDR3 is TGTGCCAGTATCGCCTCAGGGGCAGGGGAAAAACTGTTTTTT.

This chain links TRBV7-6 with TRBJ2-7, with 8 nucleotides matching TRBD1. Germline CDR1 is SGHVS and CDR2 is FNYEAQ. Trimming took 1 base from V and 5 from J; bases not matched to a gene: 10. This CDR3 has 16 residues. CDR3 loop: CASSLGRGTGLDEQYF. The CDR3 DNA is TGTGCCAGCAGCTTAGGAAGGGGGACAGGTCTCGACGAGCAGTACTTC.

The chain joins TRBV5-4 to TRBJ1-2, with a tentative D call TRBD1 (5 bases). Per the germline V gene, CDR1 is SGHNT and CDR2 is YYREEE (reference sequence). This CDR3 spans 15 amino acids. Trimming removed 2 bases from V and 3 bases from J, with 14 bases in between. CDR3 DNA: TGTGCCAGCAGCTTAGCACAGGTGGGGGACTATGGCTACACCTTC. Encoded protein: CASSLAQVGDYGYTF.

This clonotype appeared many times. This chain joins TRBV7-9 and TRBJ2-5; no definite D call. This CDR3 has 13 residues. Germline CDR1 reads SEHNR; CDR2 reads FQNEAQ (reference sequence). Trimming cost V 1 base and J 7 bases, with 10 bases left between them. The CDR3 DNA is TGTGCCAGCAGCTTAGGTACGCGAGGGACCCAGTACTTC. Its protein is CASSLGTRGTQYF.

V gene TRBV13 combines with J gene TRBJ2-5; D is possibly TRBD1 or TRBD2 (5 bases each). CDR3 size: 14 residues. V lost 3 bases, J lost 8 bases, and 16 bases lay in between. Germline CDR1 and CDR2: PRHDT and FYEKMQ (reference sequence). The DNA of the CDR3 is TGTGCCAGCAGCTTTTCAAGGGCTAGGGACACCCAGTACTTC. Translating gives CASSFSRARDTQYF. Full variable domain (outside the CDR3, taken from reference TRBV13 and TRBJ2-5): AAGVIQSPRHLIKEKRETATLKCYPIPRHDTVYWYQQGPGQDPQFLISFYEKMQSDKGSIPDRFSAQQFSDYHSELNMSSLELGDSALYFCASSFSRARDTQYFGPGTRLLVL.

In this sample, this clonotype turned up many times. The chain carries TRBV12-3 or TRBV12-4 and TRBJ1-5; TRBD1 matches at 7 bases. The CDR3 runs to 14 residues. V shed 6 bases and J 7 bases; nucleotides not matched to a gene: 9. The CDR3 protein is CASRKTGNEQPQHF. CDR3 coding DNA: TGTGCCAGCAGGAAGACAGGGAATGAGCAGCCCCAGCATTTT.

This clonotype was picked up a small number of times. The chain carries TRBV5-1 and TRBJ1-1; D is unclear. The CDR3 runs 17 residues. V dropped 0 bases and J dropped 5 bases, with 20 bases sitting between them. The germline V gene has CDR1 SGHRS and CDR2 YFSETQ. The CDR3, as DNA: TGCGCCAGCAGCTTGGACGTGATGGCAGGTTATTCAACTGAAGCTTTCTTT. As protein: CASSLDVMAGYSTEAFF. Drawing the rest from reference TRBV5-1 and TRBJ1-1, the complete variable domain is KAGVTQTPRYLIKTRGQQVTLSCSPISGHRSVSWYQQTPGQGLQFLFEYFSETQRNKGNFPGRFSGRQFSNSRSEMNVSTLELGDSALYLCASSLDVMAGYSTEAFFGQGTRLTVV.

Many counts were recorded for this clonotype. V usage is TRBV12-3 or TRBV12-4 and J usage is TRBJ1-6; D uncertain. V was pared by 3 bases and J by 8 bases, with 5 bases between. This CDR3 has 12 amino acids. Here the CDR3 reads CASSFADSPLHF. The CDR3 DNA reads TGTGCCAGCAGTTTCGCTGATTCACCCCTCCACTTT.

V and J are TRBV4-1 and TRBJ1-1; 7 positions match TRBD1. Germline lookup yields CDR1 MGHRA and CDR2 YSYEKL. The V segment lost 4 bases and the J segment 1 base; nucleotides outside the gene matches: 9. This CDR3 is 16 amino acids long. CDR3 sequence (DNA): TGCGCCAGCAGCCCCTATGGGACAGTCCAGAACACTGAAGCTTTCTTT. It translates to CASSPYGTVQNTEAFF.